Listed here are 26 T cell receptor beta chains from one sample, sequenced in a study of monozygotic twins with inflammatory bowel disease (dated by TCRdb to about 2019). The library came from 5' RACE. Sequencing was carried out with an Illumina HiSeq 2500. TCRdb reprocessed the reads; each CDR3 protein sequence makes one entry, and DNA is unavailable. The sample table records about 330,000 distinct CDR3 sequences. The leading ten clones occupy approximately 2% of the sample. Specimen: blood. Source of these receptors: a human donor with ulcerative colitis or Crohn's disease, or a healthy co-twin of an affected twin (not recorded which).

The rearrangement links TRBV5-6 to TRBJ2-3. The CDR3 is 14 residues long. CDR1 SGHDT and CDR2 YYEEEE come from the germline V gene. The CDR3 spells CASSLAGITDTQYF.

The chain is built from TRBV12-3 or TRBV12-4 and TRBJ2-3; no DNA is available, so the TRBD1 call from TCRdb remains unchecked. CDR3 length equals 14 residues. The chain's CDR3 is CASSLRGTTDTQYF.

This chain connects TRBV7-2 to TRBJ2-1; TCRdb gives TRBD2 as the D gene, but with no DNA this cannot be confirmed. The CDR3 is 17 residues long. Germline V gene sequence: CDR1 SGHTA, CDR2 FQGNSA. CDR3 sequence: CASSSTKLAGGPNEQFF.

The chain links TRBV27 to TRBJ1-4; TCRdb selects TRBD1, and the lack of DNA leaves this call unchecked. Germline CDR1 is MNHEY and CDR2 is SMNVEV (reference sequence). The CDR3 spans 18 residues. CDR3 residues: CASSPLAPWEQGSEKLFF.

The chain couples TRBV29-1 to TRBJ2-7; the D call of TRBD2 rests on TCRdb alone, since no DNA is present to check it. CDR3 length: 15 residues. Germline CDR1 is SQVTM and CDR2 is ANQGSEA. CDR3 residues: CSVEMGTASSYEQYF.

The chain is built from TRBV2 and TRBJ2-7. Germline V CDR1 and CDR2: SNHLY, FYNNEI. The CDR3 extends over 13 amino acids. The CDR3: CASSEVLGDVQYF. The whole variable domain, filled in from reference TRBV2 and TRBJ2-7, reads EPEVTQTPSHQVTQMGQEVILRCVPISNHLYFYWYRQILGQKVEFLVSFYNNEISEKSEIFDDQFSVERPDGSNFTLKIRSTKLEDSAMYFCASSEVLGDVQYFGPGTRLTVT.

The chain combines TRBV18 with TRBJ1-6; with no DNA, the TCRdb D assignment of TRBD1 cannot be verified. CDR1 is KGHSH and CDR2 is LQKENI in the germline V gene. CDR3 length equals 15 residues. The CDR3 region is CASSPSDTYNSPLHF. Together with reference TRBV18 and TRBJ1-6, the CDR3 gives the full variable domain: NAGVMQNPRHLVRRRGQEARLRCSPMKGHSHVYWYRQLPEEGLKFMVYLQKENIIDESGMPKERFSAEFPKEGPSILRIQQVVRGDSAAYFCASSPSDTYNSPLHFGNGTRLTVT.

The J gene is TRBJ2-5, the V gene TRBV7-2; TCRdb outputs TRBD1, but without DNA this stays unchecked. CDR1 is SGHTA and CDR2 is FQGNSA in the germline V gene. CDR3 length: 15 amino acids. CDR3 protein: CASSFSQGLPSTQYF. The full variable domain, in which reference TRBV7-2 and TRBJ2-5 provide the parts outside the CDR3, is GAGVSQSPSNKVTEKGKDVELRCDPISGHTALYWYRQSLGQGLEFLIYFQGNSAPDKSGLPSDRFSAERTGGSVSTLTIQRTQQEDSAVYLCASSFSQGLPSTQYFGPGTRLLVL.

This chain connects TRBV27 to TRBJ1-1. CDR1 is MNHEY, CDR2 SMNVEV, per germline (reference sequence). This CDR3 contains 13 residues. CDR3 sequence reads: CASSLPAGTEAFF.

The rearrangement uses TRBV5-1 and TRBJ2-5; there is no DNA to check the TCRdb D call of TRBD1. CDR3 size: 17 residues. The germline V gene has CDR1 SGHRS and CDR2 YFSETQ. CDR3 amino acids: CASSSQGTLYEQETQYF.

This chain links TRBV6-1 with TRBJ2-5; TCRdb's D call, TRBD1, is unchecked because there is no DNA. Germline-derived CDR1 and CDR2 are MNHNS and SASEGT. This CDR3 is built from 14 residues. The chain's CDR3 is CASSESRGWETQYF.

This CDR3 is CASSTSGGSDTQYF. The chain links TRBV9 to TRBJ2-3; the TRBD2 assignment by TCRdb is unverifiable without DNA. Looked up from germline, CDR1 is SGDLS and CDR2 is YYNGEE. CDR3 size: 14 residues.

The V gene is TRBV6-2 or TRBV6-3, the J gene TRBJ2-1. From germline, CDR1 is MNHEY and CDR2 SVGEGT. The CDR3 has 12 residues. The CDR3 reads CASSTWGNEQFF.

The rearrangement uses TRBV4-1 and TRBJ2-7; the D call from TCRdb, TRBD1, cannot be confirmed without DNA. Germline lookup yields CDR1 MGHRA and CDR2 YSYEKL. The CDR3 loop spans 16 amino acids. CDR3 in amino acids: CASSQPGTGMWYEQYF.

The chain recombines TRBV5-6 with TRBJ2-5; checking the TCRdb D call of TRBD1 is not possible without DNA. This CDR3 has 14 residues. CDR1 is SGHDT and CDR2 is YYEEEE in the germline V gene. CDR3 residues: CASSDDREEETQYF.

This chain links TRBV5-1 with TRBJ2-2; TCRdb lists TRBD2, though no DNA is available to test this call. Germline lookup yields CDR1 SGHRS and CDR2 YFSETQ. CDR3 length equals 17 residues. The CDR3 spells CASSLEGTSGSTGELFF.

The chain is built from TRBV11-2 and TRBJ1-1; TCRdb's D gene call, TRBD1, goes unchecked for lack of DNA. CDR3 size: 15 residues. Germline assignment: CDR1 SGHAT and CDR2 FQNNGV. The CDR3 loop is CASSSEAGARTEAFF.

V usage is TRBV5-5 and J usage is TRBJ1-4; TCRdb proposes TRBD1, but this gene call is untestable without DNA. The CDR3 has 15 residues. Germline V lookup: CDR1 SGHKS, CDR2 YYEKEE (reference sequence). The CDR3 sequence is CASSFSGTVNEKLFF.

This chain links TRBV7-9 with TRBJ2-3; TCRdb indicates TRBD1, and absent DNA this call remains unverified. Germline CDR1 and CDR2: SEHNR and FQNEAQ (reference sequence). The CDR3 is made up of 15 amino acids. CDR3 loop: CASSLGTMSTDTQYF.

The chain combines TRBV20-1 with TRBJ1-1; TCRdb designates TRBD1, a call that cannot be tested without DNA. Germline CDR1 DFQATT, CDR2 SNEGSKA (reference sequence). The CDR3 runs to 15 residues. Here the CDR3 reads CSARAPGQMNTEAFF.

The V gene is TRBV4-1, the J gene TRBJ1-3. CDR1 MGHRA and CDR2 YSYEKL come from the germline V gene. The CDR3 covers 12 residues. The CDR3 protein is CASSQEGYTIYF.

The chain has TRBV2 and TRBJ2-7. The germline CDR1 and CDR2 sequences are SNHLY and FYNNEI. This CDR3 has 14 amino acids. The CDR3 reads CASSDPRSSYEQYF.

CDR3 sequence: CSARDPASGSSYEQYF. The rearrangement uses TRBV20-1 and TRBJ2-7; TCRdb's D gene call, TRBD2, goes unchecked for lack of DNA. This CDR3 has 16 residues. Germline CDR1 DFQATT, CDR2 SNEGSKA (reference sequence).

V usage is TRBV3-1 and J usage is TRBJ1-5; the D call from TCRdb, TRBD1, cannot be confirmed without DNA. CDR3 length equals 15 residues. Germline V gene lookup returns CDR1 LGHDT and CDR2 YNNKEL (reference sequence). Here the CDR3 reads CASSQDSGFGQPQHF.

The genes are TRBV10-3 and TRBJ1-5. Looked up from germline, CDR1 is ENHRY and CDR2 is SYGVKD. The CDR3 totals 14 residues. The CDR3 protein is CAISESALNQPQHF.

The chain carries TRBV20-1 and TRBJ2-5; TCRdb's D call of TRBD2 is untestable without DNA. Germline CDR1 DFQATT, CDR2 SNEGSKA (reference sequence). This CDR3 contains 16 residues. CDR3 sequence reads: CSARPALAGMVETQYF.